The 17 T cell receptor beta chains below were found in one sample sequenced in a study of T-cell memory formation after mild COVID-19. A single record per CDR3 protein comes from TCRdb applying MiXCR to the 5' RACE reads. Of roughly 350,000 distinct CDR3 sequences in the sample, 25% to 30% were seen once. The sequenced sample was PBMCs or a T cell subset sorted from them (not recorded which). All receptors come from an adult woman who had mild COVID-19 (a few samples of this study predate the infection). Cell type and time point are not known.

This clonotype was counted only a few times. CDR3 amino acids: CASSEQGKVQYF. The DNA for the CDR3 is TGTGCCAGCAGTGAACAGGGAAAAGTGCAGTACTTC. J is TRBJ2-7 and V is TRBV2; D possibly corresponds to TRBD1 (5 bases). Trimming took 2 bases from V and 9 from J, leaving 11 bases between them. This CDR3 has 12 residues. Germline V gene lookup returns CDR1 SNHLY and CDR2 FYNNEI.

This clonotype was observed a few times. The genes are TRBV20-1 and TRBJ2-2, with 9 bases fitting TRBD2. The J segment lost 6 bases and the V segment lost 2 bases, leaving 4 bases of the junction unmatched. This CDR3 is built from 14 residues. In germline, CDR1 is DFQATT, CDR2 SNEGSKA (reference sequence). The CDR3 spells CSARTSGRSGELFF. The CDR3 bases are TGCAGTGCTAGAACTAGCGGGCGTTCCGGGGAGCTGTTTTTT.

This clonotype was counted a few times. The CDR3, as DNA: TGCGCCAGCAGCTTGGAGCGGGGGGTCAGTGAAGCTTTCTTT. This sequence encodes CASSLERGVSEAFF. This chain links TRBV5-1 with TRBJ1-1, with D maybe TRBD1 (5 bases). CDR1 and CDR2 (germline): SGHRS, YFSETQ. The CDR3 extends over 14 amino acids. Deletions cut 0 bases from V and 7 bases from J, with 13 bases between.

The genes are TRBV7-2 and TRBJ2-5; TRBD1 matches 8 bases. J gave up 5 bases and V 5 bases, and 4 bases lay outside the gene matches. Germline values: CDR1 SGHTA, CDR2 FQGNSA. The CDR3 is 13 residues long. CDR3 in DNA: TGTGCCAGCAGCGGCGACAGGGGTGAGACCCAGTACTTC. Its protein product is CASSGDRGETQYF. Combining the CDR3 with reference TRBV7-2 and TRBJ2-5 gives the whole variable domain GAGVSQSPSNKVTEKGKDVELRCDPISGHTALYWYRQSLGQGLEFLIYFQGNSAPDKSGLPSDRFSAERTGGSVSTLTIQRTQQEDSAVYLCASSGDRGETQYFGPGTRLLVL.

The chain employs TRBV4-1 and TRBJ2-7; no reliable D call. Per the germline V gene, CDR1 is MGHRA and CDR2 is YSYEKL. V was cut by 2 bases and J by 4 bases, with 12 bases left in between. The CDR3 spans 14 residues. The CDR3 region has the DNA TGCGCCAGCAGCCAACCCTCGGCTGGTTACGAGCAGTACTTC. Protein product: CASSQPSAGYEQYF.

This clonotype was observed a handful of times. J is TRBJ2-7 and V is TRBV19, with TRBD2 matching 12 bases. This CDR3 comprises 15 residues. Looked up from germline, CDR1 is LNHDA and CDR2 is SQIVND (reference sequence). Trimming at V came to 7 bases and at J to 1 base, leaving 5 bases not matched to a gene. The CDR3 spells CASTPTSGRSYEQYF. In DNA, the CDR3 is TGTGCCAGTACCCCGACTAGCGGGAGATCCTACGAGCAGTACTTC.

The CDR3 nucleotides are TGTGCCAGCAGCTTAGACACTGGGGGGTACGAGCAGTACTTC. This sequence encodes CASSLDTGGYEQYF. The V gene is TRBV7-2, the J gene TRBJ2-7, with D tentatively TRBD2 (6 bases). Trimming stripped 1 base from V and 4 bases from J, with 11 bases between. The CDR3 runs 14 residues. CDR1 and CDR2 (germline): SGHTA, FQGNSA. The full variable domain, completed using reference TRBV7-2 and TRBJ2-7, is GAGVSQSPSNKVTEKGKDVELRCDPISGHTALYWYRQSLGQGLEFLIYFQGNSAPDKSGLPSDRFSAERTGGSVSTLTIQRTQQEDSAVYLCASSLDTGGYEQYFGPGTRLTVT.

The CDR3 reads CASSPAETGYTDTQYF. The CDR3 DNA reads as TGTGCCAGCAGCCCGGCAGAGACAGGGTATACAGATACGCAGTATTTT. The genes are TRBV12-3 or TRBV12-4 and TRBJ2-3; 7 bases agree with TRBD1. J gave up 3 bases and V 6 bases, and 12 bases lay outside the gene matches. The CDR3 is 16 residues long.

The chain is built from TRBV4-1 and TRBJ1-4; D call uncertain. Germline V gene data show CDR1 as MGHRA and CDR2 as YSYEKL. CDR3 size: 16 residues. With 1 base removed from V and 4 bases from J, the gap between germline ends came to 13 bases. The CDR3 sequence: CASSQGRRRINEKLFF. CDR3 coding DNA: TGCGCCAGCAGCCAAGGAAGGCGGCGGATTAATGAAAAACTGTTTTTT.

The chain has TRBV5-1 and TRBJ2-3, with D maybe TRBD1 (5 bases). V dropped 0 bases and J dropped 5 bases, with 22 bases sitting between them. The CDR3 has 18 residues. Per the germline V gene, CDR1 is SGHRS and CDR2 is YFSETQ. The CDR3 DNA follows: TGCGCCAGCAGCTTGGGGGGCAGTTCTCGTTTTCAGGAAGATACGCAGTATTTT. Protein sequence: CASSLGGSSRFQEDTQYF.

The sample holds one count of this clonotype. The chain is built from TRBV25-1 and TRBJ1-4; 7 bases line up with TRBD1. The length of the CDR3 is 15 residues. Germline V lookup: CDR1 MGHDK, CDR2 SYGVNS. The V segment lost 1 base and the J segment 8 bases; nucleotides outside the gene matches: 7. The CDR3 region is CASSEWWQGDEKLFF. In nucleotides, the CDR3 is TGTGCCAGCAGTGAATGGTGGCAGGGGGACGAAAAACTGTTTTTT.

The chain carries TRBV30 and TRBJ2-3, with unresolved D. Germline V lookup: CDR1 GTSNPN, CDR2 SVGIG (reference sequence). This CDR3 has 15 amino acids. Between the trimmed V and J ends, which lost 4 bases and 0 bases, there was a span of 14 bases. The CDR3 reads CAWKTKGISTDTQYF. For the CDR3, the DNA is TGTGCCTGGAAGACCAAAGGAATAAGCACAGATACGCAGTATTTT.

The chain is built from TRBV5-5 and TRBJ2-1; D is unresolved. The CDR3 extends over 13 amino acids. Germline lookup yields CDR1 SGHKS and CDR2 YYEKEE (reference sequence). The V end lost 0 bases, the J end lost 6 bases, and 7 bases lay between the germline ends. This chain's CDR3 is CASSLASSNEQFF. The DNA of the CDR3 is TGTGCCAGCAGCTTGGCGTCTAGCAATGAGCAGTTCTTC.

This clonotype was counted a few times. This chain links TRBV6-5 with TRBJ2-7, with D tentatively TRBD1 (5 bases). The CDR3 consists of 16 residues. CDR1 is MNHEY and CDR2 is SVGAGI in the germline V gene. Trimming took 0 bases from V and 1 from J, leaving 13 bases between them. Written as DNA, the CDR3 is TGTGCCAGCAGTTACTCGACTCCTGCAGGGTCCTACGAGCAGTACTTC. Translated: CASSYSTPAGSYEQYF.

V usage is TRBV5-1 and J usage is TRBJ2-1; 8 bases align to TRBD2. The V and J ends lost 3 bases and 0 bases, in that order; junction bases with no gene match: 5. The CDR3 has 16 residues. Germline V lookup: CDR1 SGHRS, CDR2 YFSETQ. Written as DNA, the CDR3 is TGCGCCAGCAGCTGGAGGGCGGGAGGCTCCTACAATGAGCAGTTCTTC. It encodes CASSWRAGGSYNEQFF.

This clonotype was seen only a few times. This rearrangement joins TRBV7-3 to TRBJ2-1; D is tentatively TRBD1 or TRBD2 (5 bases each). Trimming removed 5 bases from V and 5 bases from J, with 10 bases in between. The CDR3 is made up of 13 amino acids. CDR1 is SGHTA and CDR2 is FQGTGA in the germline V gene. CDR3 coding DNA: TGTGCCAGCAGCGCCGGGGCGAACAATGAGCAGTTCTTC. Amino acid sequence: CASSAGANNEQFF.

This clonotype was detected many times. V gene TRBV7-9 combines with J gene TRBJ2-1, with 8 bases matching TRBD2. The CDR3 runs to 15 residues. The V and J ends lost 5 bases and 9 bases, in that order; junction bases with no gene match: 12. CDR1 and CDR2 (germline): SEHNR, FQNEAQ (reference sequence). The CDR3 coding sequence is TGTGCCAGCAGCCTCCCTGCGGGGGGCCGTCCTGAGCAGTTCTTC. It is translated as CASSLPAGGRPEQFF.